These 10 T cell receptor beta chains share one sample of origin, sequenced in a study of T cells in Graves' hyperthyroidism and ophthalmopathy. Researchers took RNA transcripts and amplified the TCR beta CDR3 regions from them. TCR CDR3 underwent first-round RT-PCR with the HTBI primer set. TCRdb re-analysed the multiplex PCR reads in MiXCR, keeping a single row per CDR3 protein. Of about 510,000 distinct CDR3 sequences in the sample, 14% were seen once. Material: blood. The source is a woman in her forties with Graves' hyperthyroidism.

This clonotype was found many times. The CDR3 is CASSQTGRDTQYF. Here the CDR3 DNA reads TGTGCCAGCAGCCAGACGGGGAGAGATACGCAGTATTTT. This chain joins TRBV3-1 and TRBJ2-3; TRBD2 is a possible D gene (5 bases). CDR3 size: 13 residues. V lost 3 bases and J lost 5, with 9 bases in between. The germline V gene has CDR1 LGHDT and CDR2 YNNKEL (reference sequence).

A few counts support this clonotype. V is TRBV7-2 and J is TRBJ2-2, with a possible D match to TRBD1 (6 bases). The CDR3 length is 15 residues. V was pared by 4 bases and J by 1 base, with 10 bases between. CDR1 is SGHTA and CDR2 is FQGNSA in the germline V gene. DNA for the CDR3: TGTGCCAGCAGCTACGTAGGGGGGAACACCGGGGAGCTGTTTTTT. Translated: CASSYVGGNTGELFF.

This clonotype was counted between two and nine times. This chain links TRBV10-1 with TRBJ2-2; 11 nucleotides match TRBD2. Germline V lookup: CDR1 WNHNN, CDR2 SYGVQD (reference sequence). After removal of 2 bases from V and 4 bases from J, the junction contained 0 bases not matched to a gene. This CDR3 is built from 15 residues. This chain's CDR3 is CASSETSGGTGELFF. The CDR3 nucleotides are TGCGCCAGCAGTGAGACTAGCGGGGGCACCGGGGAGCTGTTTTTT.

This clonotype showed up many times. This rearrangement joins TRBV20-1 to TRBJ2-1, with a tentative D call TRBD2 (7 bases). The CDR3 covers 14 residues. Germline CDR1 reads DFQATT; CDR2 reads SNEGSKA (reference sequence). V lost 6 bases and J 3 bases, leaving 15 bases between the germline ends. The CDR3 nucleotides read TGCAGTGCGAGGGGGGGGGTGGGCTACAATGAGCAGTTCTTC. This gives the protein CSARGGVGYNEQFF.

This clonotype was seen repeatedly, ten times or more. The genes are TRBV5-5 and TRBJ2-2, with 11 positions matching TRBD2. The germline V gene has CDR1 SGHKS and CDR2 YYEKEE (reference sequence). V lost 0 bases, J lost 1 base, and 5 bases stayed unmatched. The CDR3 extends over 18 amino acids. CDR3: CASSLGSGRALNTGELFF. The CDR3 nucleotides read TGTGCCAGCAGCTTGGGTAGCGGGAGGGCCCTGAACACCGGGGAGCTGTTTTTT.

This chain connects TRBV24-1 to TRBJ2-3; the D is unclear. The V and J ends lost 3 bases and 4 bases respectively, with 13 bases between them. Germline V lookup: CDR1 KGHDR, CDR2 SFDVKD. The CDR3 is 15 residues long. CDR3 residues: CATSDPVKGPDTQYF. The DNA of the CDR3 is TGTGCCACCAGTGATCCGGTGAAGGGCCCAGATACGCAGTATTTT.

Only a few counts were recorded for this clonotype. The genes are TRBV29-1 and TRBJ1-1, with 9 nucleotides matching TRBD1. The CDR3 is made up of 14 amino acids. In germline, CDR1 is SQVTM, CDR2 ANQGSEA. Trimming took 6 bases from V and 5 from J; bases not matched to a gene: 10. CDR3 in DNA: TGCAGCGTCGAAATGGACAGGGGAGATACTGAAGCTTTCTTT. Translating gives CSVEMDRGDTEAFF. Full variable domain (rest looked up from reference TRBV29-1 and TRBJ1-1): SAVISQKPSRDICQRGTSLTIQCQVDSQVTMMFWYRQQPGQSLTLIATANQGSEATYESGFVIDKFPISRPNLTFSTLTVSNMSPEDSSIYLCSVEMDRGDTEAFFGQGTRLTVV.

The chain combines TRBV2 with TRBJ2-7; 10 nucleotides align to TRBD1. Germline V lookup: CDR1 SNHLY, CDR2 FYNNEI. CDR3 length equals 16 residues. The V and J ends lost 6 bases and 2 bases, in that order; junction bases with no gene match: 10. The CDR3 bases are TGTGCCAGCAGCCGGGACAGGGGAACCAGGACCTACGAGCAGTACTTC. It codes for CASSRDRGTRTYEQYF.

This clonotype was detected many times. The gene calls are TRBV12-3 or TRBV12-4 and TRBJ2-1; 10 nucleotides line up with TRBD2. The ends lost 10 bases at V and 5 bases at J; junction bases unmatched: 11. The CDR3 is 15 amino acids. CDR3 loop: CATALAGVRNNEQFF. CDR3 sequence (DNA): TGTGCCACCGCTCTAGCGGGAGTCCGTAACAATGAGCAGTTCTTC.

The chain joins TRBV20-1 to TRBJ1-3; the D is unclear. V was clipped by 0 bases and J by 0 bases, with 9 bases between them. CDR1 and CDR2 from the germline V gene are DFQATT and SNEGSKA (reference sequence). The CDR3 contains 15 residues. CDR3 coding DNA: TGCAGTGCTAGAGATGGAGATTACTCTGGAAACACCATATATTTT. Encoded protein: CSARDGDYSGNTIYF.